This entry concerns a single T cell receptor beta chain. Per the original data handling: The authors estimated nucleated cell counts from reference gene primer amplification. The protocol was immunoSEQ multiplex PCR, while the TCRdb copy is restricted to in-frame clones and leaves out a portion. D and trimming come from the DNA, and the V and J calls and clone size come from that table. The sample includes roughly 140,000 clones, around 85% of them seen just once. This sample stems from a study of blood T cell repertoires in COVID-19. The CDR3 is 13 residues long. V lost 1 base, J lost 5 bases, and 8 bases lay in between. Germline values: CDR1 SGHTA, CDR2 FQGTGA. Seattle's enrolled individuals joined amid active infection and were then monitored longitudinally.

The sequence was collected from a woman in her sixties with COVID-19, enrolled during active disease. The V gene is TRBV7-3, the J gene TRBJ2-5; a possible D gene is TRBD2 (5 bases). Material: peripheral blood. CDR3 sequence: CASSLRRSETQYF. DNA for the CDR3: TGTGCCAGCAGCTTAAGGAGGAGTGAGACCCAGTACTTC. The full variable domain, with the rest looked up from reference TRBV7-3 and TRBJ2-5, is GAGVSQTPSNKVTEKGKYVELRCDPISGHTALYWYRQSLGQGPEFLIYFQGTGAADDSGLPNDRFFAVRPEGSVSTLKIQRTERGDSAVYLCASSLRRSETQYFGPGTRLLVL.